This T cell receptor beta chain was identified during a study of response to subunit inactivated influenza vaccine. Study-wide points: The authors suggested that few new T cells are recruited per seasonal influenza vaccination.

This clonotype came up many times. Its specificity is unknown. TCRdb reprocessed the RT-PCR reads with MiXCR, giving one entry per CDR3 protein. The table records approximately 250,000 distinct CDR3 sequences, more than 9% of them present only once. The CDR3 totals 16 residues. The germline V gene has CDR1 SEHNR and CDR2 FQNEAQ (reference sequence). V gave up 5 bases and J gave up 4 bases; unmatched junction bases: 4. The rearrangement joins TRBV7-9 to TRBJ2-3; 15 bases match TRBD2. The TCR was taken from a man aged 50-60 years who received an inactivated influenza vaccine. The source was non-naive T cells sorted from PBMCs, collected 14 days before vaccination. The CDR3 region is CASSPWTSGGADTQYF. The DNA of the CDR3 is TGTGCCAGCAGCCCGTGGACTAGCGGGGGGGCAGATACGCAGTATTTT.